This TCR beta chain was recorded in a study of cytomegalovirus exposure and HLA in healthy donors. Study results and caveats: Some V segments, TRBV6-2 and TRBV6-3 among them, were indistinguishable and were therefore excluded. Being productive about 87% or about 30% of the time was typical of most TCR beta V segments in an earlier analysis.

Vbeta (60) and Jbeta (13) primers were used in the PCR. Sequencing used immunoSEQ multiplex PCR; TCRdb keeps in-frame clones, though not all of them. The data hold approximately 190,000 clones, with roughly four fifths observed a single time. Trimming took 5 bases from V and 2 from J; bases not matched to a gene: 5. Germline lookup yields CDR1 SGHRS and CDR2 YFSETQ. The CDR3 runs to 16 residues. About this clone itself: No antigen is known for it.

The source is a boy between 2 and 10 years old in good health and CMV-seronegative. The chain has TRBV5-1 and TRBJ2-2, with 11 bases that match TRBD1. Material for sequencing was PBMCs. The CDR3 loop is CASSSDRGLNTGELFF. In DNA form, the CDR3 reads TGCGCCAGCAGTTCGGACAGGGGGCTTAACACCGGGGAGCTGTTTTTT.